This T cell receptor beta chain was obtained from a study of cytomegalovirus exposure and HLA in healthy donors. Amplification used 60 Vbeta primers and 13 Jbeta primers. Per the authors' pipeline: A follow-up analysis tallied 73 million or so unique TCR beta chains, about 10 million shared. Sequenced by immunoSEQ multiplex PCR; TCRdb stores in-frame clones only, minus some. D and trimming were read from the DNA, whereas the V and J calls and clone size are those reported in that table. Among around 150,000 clones listed, 65% to 80% were seen once. Trimming took 5 bases from V and 8 from J, leaving 12 bases between them. The CDR3 is 11 residues long. In germline, CDR1 is SQVTM, CDR2 ANQGSEA.

The source of this sequence is a man aged 35-49 years in good health and CMV-seropositive. The chain employs TRBV29-1 and TRBJ1-2; D is ambiguous. Sequencing was performed on PBMCs. The CDR3 loop reads CSVFEVGGYTF. CDR3 nucleotides: TGCAGCGTTTTTGAGGTTGGCGGCTACACCTTC.